Included here is one TCR beta chain sequence, with context. This sample is drawn from a study of blood T cell repertoires in COVID-19. Original data processing: Reference gene primer amplification gave estimated nucleated cell counts. Assay used: immunoSEQ multiplex PCR; TCRdb lists only in-frame clones, some missing. For V, J and clone size, that table is used; D and trimming come from the DNA. The sample lists about 220,000 clones; 65% to 85% were seen once. CDR3 length equals 15 residues. Germline lookup yields CDR1 MGHRA and CDR2 YSYEKL. With 0 bases removed from V and 8 bases from J, the gap between germline ends came to 16 bases.

Sequencing was carried out using peripheral blood. The rearrangement uses TRBV4-1 and TRBJ1-2; D ambiguous. The clonotype was recovered from a human donor in a cohort sampled during active COVID-19. The CDR3 region has the DNA TGCGCCAGCAGCCAAGACCCGGGAGGGTTATTGGGCTACACCTTC. Encoded protein: CASSQDPGGLLGYTF.